Presented here are 10 T cell receptor beta chains from one specimen sequenced in a study of OX40 agonist ivuxolimab in advanced cancers. The repertoire was sequenced with immunoSEQ multiplex PCR; TCRdb's copy has only in-frame clones and lacks some. The repertoire holds nearly 60,000 clones, with over 75% as singletons. Sequences were derived from CD4+ or CD8+ T cells sorted from blood, sampled in a trial of the OX40 agonist ivuxolimab. The receptors originated from an adult with an advanced solid tumor such as melanoma, head and neck, liver or kidney cancer.

This rearrangement joins TRBV28 to TRBJ2-3; 13 nucleotides align to TRBD2. Germline values: CDR1 MDHEN, CDR2 SYDVKM. There are 16 residues in the CDR3. V dropped 7 bases and J dropped 2; count of bases not matched to a gene: 6. The CDR3 protein is CASTRLAGGLTDTQYF. DNA of the CDR3: TGTGCCAGCACAAGACTAGCGGGAGGCCTCACAGATACGCAGTATTTT.

The rearrangement links TRBV5-1 to TRBJ2-1, with D hard to call. This CDR3 has 14 amino acids. The germline V gene has CDR1 SGHRS and CDR2 YFSETQ. V gave up 4 bases and J gave up 6 bases, with 14 bases separating them. For the CDR3, the DNA is TGCGCCAGCAGCGGCGGCAGCCCTACCAATGAGCAGTTCTTC. Protein: CASSGGSPTNEQFF.

The chain recombines TRBV30 with TRBJ2-2; D is unclear. The germline gives CDR1 GTSNPN, CDR2 SVGIG (reference sequence). The CDR3 contains 11 residues. Trimming left V 4 bases short and J 6 bases short, with 6 bases between. This CDR3 is CAWKQAGELFF. The DNA of the CDR3 is TGTGCCTGGAAGCAGGCCGGGGAGCTGTTTTTT. Full variable domain (outside the CDR3, taken from reference TRBV30 and TRBJ2-2): SQTIHQWPATLVQPVGSPLSLECTVEGTSNPNLYWYRQAAGRGLQLLFYSVGIGQISSEVPQNLSASRPQDRQFILSSKKLLLSDSGFYLCAWKQAGELFFGEGSRLTVL.

The chain couples TRBV4-1 to TRBJ1-2, with 8 positions matching TRBD1. Losses at the gene ends were 0 bases for V and 2 bases for J; bases not matched to a gene: 5. CDR3 length: 16 amino acids. From germline, CDR1 is MGHRA and CDR2 YSYEKL. CDR3 nucleotides: TGCGCCAGCAGCCAAGATTCAGGGGGCTCGAACTATGGCTACACCTTC. This sequence encodes CASSQDSGGSNYGYTF.

The rearrangement links TRBV23-1 to TRBJ2-5; maybe TRBD2 (5 bases). TRBV23-1 is sorted into the ORF group, with uncertain function. V dropped 4 bases and J dropped 3 bases, with 21 bases sitting between them. The CDR3 has 17 amino acids. CDR3 sequence (DNA): TGCGCCAGCAGTCTCTCACTGCTCGCTACGGGAAAAGAGACCCAGTACTTC. It specifies CASSLSLLATGKETQYF.

Written as DNA, the CDR3 is TGTGCCAGCAGTTACGGAGGACAGGGGAGCACTGAAGCTTTCTTT. Protein sequence: CASSYGGQGSTEAFF. The rearrangement uses TRBV6-5 and TRBJ1-1; 9 nucleotides line up with TRBD1. V was pared by 2 bases and J by 4 bases, with 5 bases of the junction left unmatched. The germline CDR1 and CDR2 sequences are MNHEY and SVGAGI. CDR3 size: 15 residues.

V gene TRBV4-2 combines with J gene TRBJ2-1, with D perhaps assigned TRBD1 or TRBD2 (5 bases each). Germline CDR1 is LGHNA and CDR2 is YNFKEQ. The CDR3 runs to 15 residues. V lost 2 bases and J 6 bases, leaving 14 bases between the germline ends. The CDR3 reads CASSQSSGSANEQFF. CDR3 sequence (DNA): TGTGCCAGCAGCCAATCGTCAGGGAGCGCCAATGAGCAGTTCTTC.

This chain connects TRBV6-1 to TRBJ1-4; D is possibly TRBD1 (5 bases). This CDR3 comprises 14 residues. The germline V and J ends were trimmed by 8 bases and 8 bases, with 18 bases remaining between them. CDR1 and CDR2 from the germline V gene are MNHNS and SASEGT. The CDR3 spells CASGAGLKAEKLFF. The CDR3 DNA is TGTGCCAGCGGGGCTGGACTGAAAGCGGAAAAACTGTTTTTT.

This chain joins TRBV7-8 and TRBJ2-5; a weak D match, TRBD2 (6 bases). The J call is doubtful: the DNA matches TRBJ2-7 better. The CDR3 sequence is 15 residues long. Germline lookup yields CDR1 SGHVS and CDR2 FQNEAQ. The CDR3 nucleotides are TGTGCCAGCAGCCCCCGGACTACTCTCTCCTACGAGCAGTACTTC. Its translation: CASSPRTTLSYEQYF.

This clone was found once. The genes are TRBV6-5 and TRBJ1-1; the match to TRBD1 covers 7 bases. After removal of 8 bases from V and 1 base from J, the junction contained 7 bases not matched to a gene. The CDR3 covers 14 residues. Germline V lookup: CDR1 MNHEY, CDR2 SVGAGI. The CDR3 protein is CASDKGQPNTEAFF. The CDR3 DNA sequence: TGTGCCAGCGACAAGGGACAGCCGAACACTGAAGCTTTCTTT.